The T cell receptor (beta chain) described here comes from a study of cytomegalovirus exposure and HLA in healthy donors. As for the study in general: Assignment to the Caucasian-associated ancestry cluster applied to 75% to 85% of the roughly 420 genotyped donors.

This clone was picked up a small number of times. With 60 Vbeta and 13 Jbeta primers, the PCR was carried out. Libraries were prepared by immunoSEQ multiplex PCR; TCRdb keeps only in-frame clonotypes and omits some of them. The data hold approximately 95,000 clones, with 70% to 80% observed a single time. After removal of 4 bases from V and 9 bases from J, the junction contained 7 bases not matched to a gene. CDR1 is SNHLY and CDR2 is FYNNEI in the germline V gene. The CDR3 runs 16 residues. The clonotype comes from a man between 18 and 29 years old in good health and CMV-seropositive. V usage is TRBV2 and J usage is TRBJ1-6; 12 bases match TRBD1. Source material: PBMCs. The CDR3 here is CASSAGTGGMTSPLHF. The CDR3 nucleotides are TGTGCCAGCAGTGCCGGGACAGGGGGCATGACTTCACCCCTCCACTTT.